The T cell receptor beta chain described here comes from a study of OX40 agonist ivuxolimab in advanced cancers. The overall study: Dose-escalation cases comprised hepatocellular carcinoma, melanoma, renal cell or head and neck cancer.

This clone was seen a handful of times. CDR1 SGHTA and CDR2 FQGNSA come from the germline V gene. This CDR3 region has 16 residues. The V gene lost 1 base and the J gene lost 1 base, with 12 bases spanning the gap. Some clones are missing from TCRdb's copy, which holds only in-frame ones; the method was immunoSEQ multiplex PCR. The table has approximately 72,000 clones, roughly 84% seen once; the top ten hold around 0.77%. The origin of this receptor is an adult with an advanced solid tumor such as melanoma, head and neck, liver or kidney cancer. Material: CD4+ or CD8+ T cells sorted from blood, obtained in a trial of the OX40 agonist ivuxolimab. The chain combines TRBV7-2 with TRBJ2-3, with D perhaps matching TRBD2 (5 bases). CDR3 sequence (DNA): TGTGCCAGCAGCTTAGGGGTGAGCGGACGCACAGATACGCAGTATTTT. This gives the protein CASSLGVSGRTDTQYF.